One and the same sample provided the 14 T cell receptor beta chains below, sequenced in a study of blood T cell repertoires in COVID-19. Clones were sequenced by immunoSEQ multiplex PCR, and TCRdb holds only the in-frame ones, with some missing. Of about 150,000 clones in the sample, about four fifths are singletons; the top ten hold around 2.9%. Sequencing was carried out using peripheral blood. The source of these receptors is a woman older than 75 with COVID-19, enrolled during active disease.

V and J are TRBV7-2 and TRBJ2-2, with 7 bases identical to TRBD1. CDR1 and CDR2 (germline): SGHTA, FQGNSA. Trimming took 2 bases from V and 3 from J; bases not matched to a gene: 6. The CDR3 sequence is 16 residues long. CDR3 sequence (DNA): TGTGCCAGCAGCTTACTTTCCGGGACAGACACCGGGGAGCTGTTTTTT. Translated: CASSLLSGTDTGELFF.

The DNA of the CDR3 is TGCAGTGCTAGTTTTCCCCCCGGTCGGGGGGGCCTGTCAGATACGCAGTATTTT. This codes for CSASFPPGRGGLSDTQYF. The rearrangement uses TRBV20-1 and TRBJ2-3, with 8 bases lining up with TRBD2. Germline loops: CDR1 DFQATT, CDR2 SNEGSKA (reference sequence). Trimming removed 3 bases from V and 4 bases from J; junction bases left unmatched: 18. The CDR3 has 18 amino acids.

This chain uses TRBV11-3 with TRBJ2-1; 12 nucleotides agree with TRBD2. The CDR3 sequence is 15 residues long. CDR1 and CDR2 (germline): SGHNT, YENEEA. V shed 5 bases and J 8 bases; nucleotides not matched to a gene: 7. CDR3 bases: TGTGCCAGCAGCCGGCTAGCGGGAGGGGGGGATGAGCAGTTCTTC. Amino acid sequence: CASSRLAGGGDEQFF.

This clone was seen just once. This sequence joins TRBV7-3 and TRBJ2-1; D is possibly TRBD1 (6 bases). The CDR3 is 18 amino acids. Germline V gene lookup returns CDR1 SGHTA and CDR2 FQGTGA. Between the trimmed V and J ends, which lost 5 bases and 2 bases, there was a span of 22 bases. CDR3 sequence: CASSPEARAWGPYNEQFF. The CDR3 nucleotides are TGTGCCAGCAGCCCAGAGGCGAGGGCGTGGGGGCCCTACAATGAGCAGTTCTTC.

The chain has TRBV5-8 and TRBJ1-2, with TRBD1 matching 9 bases. Germline CDR1 reads SGHTS; CDR2 reads YDEGEE. V lost 3 bases and J lost 5; bases outside the gene matches: 5. This CDR3 region has 14 residues. The CDR3 spells CASSSMGQGYGYTF. In DNA, the CDR3 is TGTGCCAGCAGCTCGATGGGACAGGGTTATGGCTACACCTTC.

The chain has TRBV7-3 and TRBJ1-1, with a tentative D call TRBD1 (6 bases). The germline gives CDR1 SGHTA, CDR2 FQGTGA. Trimming took off 5 bases at V and 1 base at J, with 14 bases between the two ends. The CDR3 length is 15 residues. Here the CDR3 reads CASSVGGAKNTEAFF. The CDR3 DNA reads TGTGCCAGCAGCGTAGGGGGGGCGAAGAACACTGAAGCTTTCTTT.

The chain has TRBV19 and TRBJ1-4, with TRBD1 as a possible D gene (5 bases). Germline V gene data show CDR1 as LNHDA and CDR2 as SQIVND (reference sequence). Trimming removed 3 bases from V and 11 bases from J, with 13 bases in between. The CDR3 sequence is 13 residues long. The CDR3 DNA reads as TGTGCCAGTAGTATTGGGGGGATACCTAAACTGTTTTTT. Protein product: CASSIGGIPKLFF. The full variable domain, rest sourced from reference TRBV19 and TRBJ1-4, is DGGITQSPKYLFRKEGQNVTLSCEQNLNHDAMYWYRQDPGQGLRLIYYSQIVNDFQKGDIAEGYSVSREKKESFPLTVTSAQKNPTAFYLCASSIGGIPKLFFGSGTQLSVL.

The chain couples TRBV4-3 to TRBJ1-1, with 9 bases fitting TRBD1. The CDR3 runs 15 residues. Germline V gene sequence: CDR1 LGHNA, CDR2 YSLEER. The junction had 8 bases not matched to a gene; V was cut back by 5 bases and J by 4 bases. The CDR3 DNA reads as TGCGCCAGCAGCGCTCGACAGGGGGTGGGCACTGAAGCTTTCTTT. As protein: CASSARQGVGTEAFF.

This chain uses TRBV29-1 with TRBJ2-7; D perhaps matches TRBD1 (6 bases). Per germline, CDR1 SQVTM and CDR2 ANQGSEA. V shed 6 bases and J shed 7 bases, with 19 bases lying between them. There are 13 residues in the CDR3. For the CDR3, the DNA is TGCAGCGTGGGCTTTGGGGGCTTGGGTGAGCAGTACTTC. This sequence encodes CSVGFGGLGEQYF.

The chain is built from TRBV6-2 or TRBV6-3 and TRBJ1-3, with 9 nucleotides matching TRBD1. Germline V CDR1 and CDR2: MNHEY, SVGEGT. V lost 5 bases to trimming and J lost 0 bases; unmatched junction nucleotides: 11. This CDR3 contains 18 residues. CDR3 in DNA: TGTGCCAGCAGTGCCTACCGGGACAGGGTTTTCTCTGGAAACACCATATATTTT. Amino acids: CASSAYRDRVFSGNTIYF.

V gene TRBV27 combines with J gene TRBJ2-7, with D possibly TRBD1 on 6 matching bases. With 3 bases removed from V and 1 base from J, the gap between germline ends came to 7 bases. The germline V gene has CDR1 MNHEY and CDR2 SMNVEV (reference sequence). CDR3 length equals 13 residues. This chain's CDR3 is CASSFGQSYEQYF. The CDR3 coding sequence is TGTGCCAGCAGTTTCGGACAGTCCTACGAGCAGTACTTC.

The V gene is TRBV3-1 (or the pseudogene TRBV3-2), the J gene TRBJ2-7; no reliable D call. The CDR3 contains 12 residues. Per the germline V gene, CDR1 is LGHDT and CDR2 is YNNKEL (reference sequence). The V end lost 2 bases, the J end lost 3 bases, and 5 bases lay between the germline ends. Here the CDR3 reads CASSQLSYEQYF. In DNA form, the CDR3 reads TGTGCCAGCAGCCAACTCAGCTACGAGCAGTACTTC.

This chain joins TRBV27 and TRBJ2-7, with 10 nucleotides matching TRBD2. V shed 10 bases, J shed 2 bases, and the junction held 5 bases outside the gene matches. Looked up from germline, CDR1 is MNHEY and CDR2 is SMNVEV (reference sequence). The length of the CDR3 is 13 residues. The CDR3 nucleotides are TGTGCCACCCGACTAGCGGGTACCTACGAGCAGTACTTC. Translated, it gives CATRLAGTYEQYF.

This chain links TRBV19 with TRBJ1-5; D gene unclear. CDR1 and CDR2 (germline): LNHDA, SQIVND (reference sequence). The V end lost 5 bases, the J end lost 3 bases, and 11 bases lay between the germline ends. This CDR3 region has 14 residues. DNA for the CDR3: TGTGCCAGTAGTCCCCCGGTGAACAATCAGCCCCAGCATTTT. Its protein product is CASSPPVNNQPQHF. Based on the CDR3 plus reference TRBV19 and TRBJ1-5, the full variable domain is DGGITQSPKYLFRKEGQNVTLSCEQNLNHDAMYWYRQDPGQGLRLIYYSQIVNDFQKGDIAEGYSVSREKKESFPLTVTSAQKNPTAFYLCASSPPVNNQPQHFGDGTRLSIL.